The following is a TCR beta chain sequence with its context. V lost 3 bases and J 7 bases, leaving 12 bases between the germline ends. This CDR3 region has 13 residues. As originally analysed: Estimation of nucleated cell counts was performed using reference gene primer amplification. Here immunoSEQ multiplex PCR was the method, and the copy in TCRdb shows in-frame clones only, minus some. V and J calls and clone size come straight from that table; D and trimming were deduced from the DNA. The profile covers 250,000 to 400,000 clones, with around 90% appearing a single time and roughly 5.3% taken by the ten largest. This sample stems from a study of blood T cell repertoires in COVID-19. Self-reported history from a screening survey and questionnaire set each donor's cohort.

The chain uses TRBV12-3 or TRBV12-4 and TRBJ1-2; maybe TRBD1 (6 bases). This receptor was identified in a man aged 55 to 70 who had recovered from COVID-19. Source material: PBMCs or T cells enriched from blood (not recorded which). CDR3 nucleotide sequence: TGTGCCAGCAGTTTTGCGGGGGCCTCTGGCTACACCTTC. It yields the protein CASSFAGASGYTF.